This T cell receptor beta chain originates from a study of identical twins' blood T cells. This clonotype came up a few times. Six healthy women, forming three identical twin pairs, donated samples. Germline V gene data show CDR1 as SGHTA and CDR2 as FQGNSA. The CDR3 is 16 residues long. V was shortened by 2 bases and J by 7 bases, with 18 bases between the two germline ends. Each CDR3 protein gets one entry after TCRdb re-called the 5' RACE reads with MiXCR. The sample contains fewer than 450,000 distinct CDR3 sequences, 28% of which appear only once. This chain joins TRBV7-2 and TRBJ2-1; a possible D gene is TRBD2 (6 bases). Sequenced material: PBMCs. The sequence was obtained from a woman aged 18-49 years in good health. CDR3 sequence (DNA): TGTGCCAGCAGCTTAAACTCGGGAGTGGTTTTAAATGAGCAGTTCTTC. Translation: CASSLNSGVVLNEQFF. The complete variable domain, with remaining parts taken from reference TRBV7-2 and TRBJ2-1, reads GAGVSQSPSNKVTEKGKDVELRCDPISGHTALYWYRQSLGQGLEFLIYFQGNSAPDKSGLPSDRFSAERTGGSVSTLTIQRTQQEDSAVYLCASSLNSGVVLNEQFFGPGTRLTVL.